The sequence of this TCR beta chain was determined in a study of read filtering for tumor transcriptome and immune sequencing. Study summary: Revised staging placed eight or nine patients in R-ISS I, about 15 in II, more than 5 in III. Per sample, TCR-region reads ranged about 4 to 11 million by IR-seq, about 80 to 1,400 by RNA-seq. Whole-study results and caveats: Compared with RNA-seq, IR-seq gave much higher clonotype depth and reliability. Dropping single-read clonotypes raised IR-seq and RNA-seq shared-clonotype correlation.

The library was built from roughly 400 ng RNA with molecular barcoded adaptors for alpha/delta and beta/gamma chains. TCRdb passed the reads through MiXCR, listing each CDR3 protein once. In the table there are 15,000 or so distinct CDR3 sequences, around 20% of which are singletons. V lost 5 bases to trimming and J lost 11 bases; unmatched junction nucleotides: 12. Germline lookup yields CDR1 SGHAT and CDR2 FQNNGV. The CDR3 has 14 residues. In its sample, this clonotype was seen many times. Its antigen is currently unknown. This sequence was found in a donor aged 40 or over with multiple myeloma. The chain recombines TRBV11-2 with TRBJ2-1, with TRBD1 matching 7 bases. Sequencing was done on a sample of a population of CD138-negative cells sorted from bone marrow. CDR3 coding DNA: TGTGCCAGCAGCCCCGAGGGGGCCGTCCCAAAGCAGTTCTTC. Protein product: CASSPEGAVPKQFF.